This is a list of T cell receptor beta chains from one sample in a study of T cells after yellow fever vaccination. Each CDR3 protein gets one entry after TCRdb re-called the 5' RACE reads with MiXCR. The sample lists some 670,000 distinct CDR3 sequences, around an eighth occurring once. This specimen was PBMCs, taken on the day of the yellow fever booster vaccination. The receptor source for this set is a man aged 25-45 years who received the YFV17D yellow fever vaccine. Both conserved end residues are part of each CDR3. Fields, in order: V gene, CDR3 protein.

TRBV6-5,CASSYFHAGTQRTEAFF
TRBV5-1,CASSLSGTTSYEQYF
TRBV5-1,CASSPSPSGDNEQFF
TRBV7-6,CASSLATRGLDEQYF
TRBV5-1,CASSEGLSGQPQHF
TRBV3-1,CASSYVIETQYF
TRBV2,CASSVNGRVYNEQFF
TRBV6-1,CASSPGQAFEKLFF
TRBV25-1,CASSYDGYTF
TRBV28,CASSLWGVAGQGVTQYF
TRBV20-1,CSAIYGIEETQYF
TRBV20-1,CSASADRGPTDTQYF
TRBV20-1,CSALRLGTTLAYEQYF
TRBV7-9,CASSYQNYGYTF
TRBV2,CASSEVKQGARTGELFF
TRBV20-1,CSARGGKSSYEQYF
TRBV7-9,CASSSYKGYHYGYTF
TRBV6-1,CASSLTTGDGDTGELFF
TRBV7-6,CASSPGTGDWELFF
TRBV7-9,CASSLGLAGIETQYF
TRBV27,CAVRVYTGELFF
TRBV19,CASSEQGEGTQYF
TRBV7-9,CASSLEPPHGYTF
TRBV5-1,CASSATSGSLNEQFF
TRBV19,CASAPGGVNQPQHF
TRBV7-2,CASSSVTTGSETQYF
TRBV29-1,CSVDLEQEIDTQYF